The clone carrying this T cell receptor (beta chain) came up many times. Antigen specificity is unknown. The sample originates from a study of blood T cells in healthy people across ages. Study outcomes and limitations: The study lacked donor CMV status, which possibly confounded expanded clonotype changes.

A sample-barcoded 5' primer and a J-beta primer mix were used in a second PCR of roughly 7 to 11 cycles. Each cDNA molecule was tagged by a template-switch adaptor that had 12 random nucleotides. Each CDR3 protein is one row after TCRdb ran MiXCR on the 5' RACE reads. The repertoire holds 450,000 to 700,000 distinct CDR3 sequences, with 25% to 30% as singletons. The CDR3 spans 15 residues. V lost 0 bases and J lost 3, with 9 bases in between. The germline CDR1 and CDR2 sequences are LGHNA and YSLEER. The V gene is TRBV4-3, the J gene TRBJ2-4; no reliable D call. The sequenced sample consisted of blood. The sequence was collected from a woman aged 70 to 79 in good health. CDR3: CASSQEWISKNIQYF. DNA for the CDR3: TGCGCCAGCAGCCAAGAATGGATCAGCAAAAACATTCAGTACTTC.